This T cell receptor (beta chain) comes out of a study of T cell responses to AZD1222 COVID-19 vaccine. Study-wide points: At baseline, seropositivity was found in only a handful of AZD1222 recipients. Spike-specific TCRs gained breadth and depth after people received two AZD1222 doses. All repertoire sampling was performed exclusively after the peak T cell response.

About this clone itself: Antigen: not known.

The data were produced by immunoSEQ multiplex PCR, yet TCRdb's version contains in-frame clones alone and is incomplete. The table lists about 260,000 clones, more than 80% of them singletons. From germline, CDR1 is SQVTM and CDR2 ANQGSEA. Trimming removed 4 bases at V and 4 bases at J, with 13 bases between. This CDR3 is 14 amino acids long. This sequence joins TRBV29-1 and TRBJ1-4; no definite D call. The source is an adult in good health. The sample in question was peripheral blood, obtained on day 0 of AZD1222 vaccination. The CDR3, as DNA: TGCAGCGTTGCGCTGTCTTGGGGTAATGAAAAACTGTTTTTT. Residues: CSVALSWGNEKLFF.